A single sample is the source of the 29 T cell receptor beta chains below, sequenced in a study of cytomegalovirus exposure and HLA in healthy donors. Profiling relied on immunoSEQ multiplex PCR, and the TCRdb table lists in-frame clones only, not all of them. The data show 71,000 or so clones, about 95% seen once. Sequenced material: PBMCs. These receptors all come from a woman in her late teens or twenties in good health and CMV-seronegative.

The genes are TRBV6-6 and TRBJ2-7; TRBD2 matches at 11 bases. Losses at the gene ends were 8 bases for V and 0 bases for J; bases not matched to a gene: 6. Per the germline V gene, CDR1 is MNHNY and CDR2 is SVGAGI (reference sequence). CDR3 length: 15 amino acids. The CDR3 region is CASGELAGVSYEQYF. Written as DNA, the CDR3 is TGTGCCAGCGGGGAACTAGCGGGAGTCTCCTACGAGCAGTACTTC.

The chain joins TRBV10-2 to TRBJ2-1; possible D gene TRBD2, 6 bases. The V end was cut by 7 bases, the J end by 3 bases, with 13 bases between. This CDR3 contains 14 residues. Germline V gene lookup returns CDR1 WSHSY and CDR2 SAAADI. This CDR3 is CASTPEGLYNEQFF. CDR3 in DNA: TGCGCCAGCACCCCGGAGGGTCTCTACAATGAGCAGTTCTTC.

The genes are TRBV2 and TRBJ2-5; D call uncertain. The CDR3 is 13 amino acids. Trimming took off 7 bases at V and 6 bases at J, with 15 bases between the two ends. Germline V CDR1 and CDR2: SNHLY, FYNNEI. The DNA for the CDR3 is TGTGCCAGCAAAAGCTCCCTTCTGAAGACCCAGTACTTC. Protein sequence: CASKSSLLKTQYF.

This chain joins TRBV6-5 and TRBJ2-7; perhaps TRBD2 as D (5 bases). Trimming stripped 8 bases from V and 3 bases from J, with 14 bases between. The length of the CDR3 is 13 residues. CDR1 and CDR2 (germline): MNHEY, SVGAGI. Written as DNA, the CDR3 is TGTGCCAGCGGGTTGAGCGGAGGCTACGAGCAGTACTTC. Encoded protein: CASGLSGGYEQYF.

The CDR3, as DNA: TGTGCCAGCAGTCTGCCCGGGACAGGGTCCAACTATGGCTACACCTTC. Residues: CASSLPGTGSNYGYTF. The genes are TRBV5-8 and TRBJ1-2; 9 bases line up with TRBD1. Losses at the gene ends were 5 bases for V and 2 bases for J; bases not matched to a gene: 10. The germline V gene encodes CDR1 SGHTS and CDR2 YDEGEE. There are 16 residues in the CDR3.

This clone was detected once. The CDR3 region is CASSILGGTEAFF. The CDR3 nucleotides are TGTGCCAGTAGTATATTGGGAGGTACTGAAGCTTTCTTT. This chain uses TRBV19 with TRBJ1-1; D ambiguous. CDR1 and CDR2 (germline): LNHDA, SQIVND (reference sequence). The V and J ends lost 2 bases and 5 bases respectively, with 9 bases between them. The CDR3 has 13 amino acids.

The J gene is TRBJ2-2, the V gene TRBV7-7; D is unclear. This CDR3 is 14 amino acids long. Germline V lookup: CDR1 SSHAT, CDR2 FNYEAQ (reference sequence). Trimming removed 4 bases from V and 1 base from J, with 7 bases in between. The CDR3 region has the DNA TGTGCCAGCAGCTACCGGTTGAACACCGGGGAGCTGTTTTTT. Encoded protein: CASSYRLNTGELFF.

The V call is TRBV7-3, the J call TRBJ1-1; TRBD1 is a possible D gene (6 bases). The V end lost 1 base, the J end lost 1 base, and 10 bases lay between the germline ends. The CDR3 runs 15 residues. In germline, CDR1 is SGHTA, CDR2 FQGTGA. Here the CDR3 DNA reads TGTGCCAGCAGCTTAAGGGGGCAGCCGAACACTGAAGCTTTCTTT. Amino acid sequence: CASSLRGQPNTEAFF. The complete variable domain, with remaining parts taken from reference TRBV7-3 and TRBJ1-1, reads GAGVSQTPSNKVTEKGKYVELRCDPISGHTALYWYRQSLGQGPEFLIYFQGTGAADDSGLPNDRFFAVRPEGSVSTLKIQRTERGDSAVYLCASSLRGQPNTEAFFGQGTRLTVV.

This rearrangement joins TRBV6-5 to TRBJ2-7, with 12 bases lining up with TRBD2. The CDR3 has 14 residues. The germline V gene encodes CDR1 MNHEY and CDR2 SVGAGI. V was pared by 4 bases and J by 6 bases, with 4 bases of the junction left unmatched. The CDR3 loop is CASSLSSGRGEQYF. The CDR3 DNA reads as TGTGCCAGCAGTTTATCTAGCGGGAGGGGCGAGCAGTACTTC.

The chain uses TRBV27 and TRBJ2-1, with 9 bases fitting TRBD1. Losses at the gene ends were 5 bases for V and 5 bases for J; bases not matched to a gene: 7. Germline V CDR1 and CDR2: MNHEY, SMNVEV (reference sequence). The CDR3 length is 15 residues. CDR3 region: CASSLSGTGNNEQFF. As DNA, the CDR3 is TGTGCCAGCAGTCTTTCCGGGACAGGGAACAATGAGCAGTTCTTC.

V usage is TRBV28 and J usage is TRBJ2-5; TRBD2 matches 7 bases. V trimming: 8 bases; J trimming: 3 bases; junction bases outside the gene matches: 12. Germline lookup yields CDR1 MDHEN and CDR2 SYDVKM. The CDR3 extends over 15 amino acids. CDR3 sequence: CASFSVASGEETQYF. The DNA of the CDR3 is TGTGCCAGCTTCTCCGTGGCTAGCGGAGAAGAGACCCAGTACTTC.

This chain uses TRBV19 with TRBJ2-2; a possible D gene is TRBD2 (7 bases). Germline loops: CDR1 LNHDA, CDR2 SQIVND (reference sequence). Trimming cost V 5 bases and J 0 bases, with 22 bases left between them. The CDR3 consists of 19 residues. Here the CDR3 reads CASSPPGWGGFTNTGELFF. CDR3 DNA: TGTGCCAGTAGTCCTCCCGGTTGGGGGGGCTTTACGAACACCGGGGAGCTGTTTTTT. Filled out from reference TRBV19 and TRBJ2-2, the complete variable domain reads DGGITQSPKYLFRKEGQNVTLSCEQNLNHDAMYWYRQDPGQGLRLIYYSQIVNDFQKGDIAEGYSVSREKKESFPLTVTSAQKNPTAFYLCASSPPGWGGFTNTGELFFGEGSRLTVL.

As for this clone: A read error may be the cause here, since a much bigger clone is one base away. The CDR3 DNA follows: TGTGCCAGCAGTGGGACTAGCGGGGGCACAGATACGCAGTATTTT. Amino acids: CASSGTSGGTDTQYF. V usage is TRBV7-8 and J usage is TRBJ2-3, with 13 bases matching TRBD2. Per the germline V gene, CDR1 is SGHVS and CDR2 is FQNEAQ. The CDR3 consists of 15 residues. Trimming took 6 bases from V and 1 from J; bases not matched to a gene: 1.

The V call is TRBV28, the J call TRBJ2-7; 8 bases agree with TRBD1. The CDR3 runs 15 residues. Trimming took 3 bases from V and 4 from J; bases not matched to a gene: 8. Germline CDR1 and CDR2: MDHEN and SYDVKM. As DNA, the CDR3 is TGTGCCAGCAGTTTCCAGGACAGGGAAAAGTACGAGCAGTACTTC. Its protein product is CASSFQDREKYEQYF. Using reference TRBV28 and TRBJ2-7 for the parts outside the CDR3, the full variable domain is DVKVTQSSRYLVKRTGEKVFLECVQDMDHENMFWYRQDPGLGLRLIYFSYDVKMKEKGDIPEGYSVSREKKERFSLILESASTNQTSMYLCASSFQDREKYEQYFGPGTRLTVT.

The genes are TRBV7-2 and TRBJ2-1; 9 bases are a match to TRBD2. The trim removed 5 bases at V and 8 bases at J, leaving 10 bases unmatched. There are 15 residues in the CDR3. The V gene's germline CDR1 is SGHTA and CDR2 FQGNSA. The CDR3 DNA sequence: TGTGCCAGCAGCGCCTTAGGGCGGGGGGGGGATGAGCAGTTCTTC. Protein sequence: CASSALGRGGDEQFF.

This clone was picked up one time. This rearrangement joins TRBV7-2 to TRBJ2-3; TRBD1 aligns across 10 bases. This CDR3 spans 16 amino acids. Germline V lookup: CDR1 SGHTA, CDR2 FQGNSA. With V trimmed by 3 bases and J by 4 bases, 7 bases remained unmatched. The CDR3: CASSFSGTGVADTQYF. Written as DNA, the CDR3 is TGTGCCAGCAGCTTTTCCGGGACAGGGGTAGCAGATACGCAGTATTTT.

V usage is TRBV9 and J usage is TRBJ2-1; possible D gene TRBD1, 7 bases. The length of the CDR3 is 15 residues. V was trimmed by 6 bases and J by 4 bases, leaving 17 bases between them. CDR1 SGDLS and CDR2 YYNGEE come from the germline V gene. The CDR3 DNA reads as TGTGCCAGCACCCACGGAGGGGGCGGTTACAATGAGCAGTTCTTC. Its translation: CASTHGGGGYNEQFF.

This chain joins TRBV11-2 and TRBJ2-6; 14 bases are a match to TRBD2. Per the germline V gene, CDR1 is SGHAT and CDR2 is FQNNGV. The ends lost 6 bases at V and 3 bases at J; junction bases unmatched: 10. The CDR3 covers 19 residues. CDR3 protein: CASRKEGLAGEGGANVLTF. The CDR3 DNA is TGTGCCAGCAGGAAGGAGGGACTAGCGGGAGAGGGTGGGGCCAACGTCCTGACTTTC.

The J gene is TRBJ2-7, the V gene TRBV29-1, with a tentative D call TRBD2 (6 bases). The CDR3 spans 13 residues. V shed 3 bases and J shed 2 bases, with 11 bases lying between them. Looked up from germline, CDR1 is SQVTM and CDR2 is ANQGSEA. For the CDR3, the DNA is TGCAGCGTTGAGATAGCGGAACCCTACGAGCAGTACTTC. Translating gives CSVEIAEPYEQYF.

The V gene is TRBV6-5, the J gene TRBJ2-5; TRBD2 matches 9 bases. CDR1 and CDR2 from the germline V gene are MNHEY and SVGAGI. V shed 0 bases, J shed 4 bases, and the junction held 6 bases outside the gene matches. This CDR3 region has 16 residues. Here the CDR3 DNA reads TGTGCCAGCAGTTACTCGGCTAGCGGGGCGGGAGAGACCCAGTACTTC. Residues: CASSYSASGAGETQYF.

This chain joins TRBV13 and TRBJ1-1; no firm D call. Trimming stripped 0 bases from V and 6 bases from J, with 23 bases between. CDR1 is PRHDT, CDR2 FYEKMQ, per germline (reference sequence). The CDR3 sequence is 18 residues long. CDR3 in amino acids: CASSLGVSYNARNSEAFF. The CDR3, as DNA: TGTGCCAGCAGCTTAGGAGTCTCTTATAATGCAAGAAACTCTGAAGCTTTCTTT. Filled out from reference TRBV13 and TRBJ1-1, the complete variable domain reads AAGVIQSPRHLIKEKRETATLKCYPIPRHDTVYWYQQGPGQDPQFLISFYEKMQSDKGSIPDRFSAQQFSDYHSELNMSSLELGDSALYFCASSLGVSYNARNSEAFFGQGTRLTVV.

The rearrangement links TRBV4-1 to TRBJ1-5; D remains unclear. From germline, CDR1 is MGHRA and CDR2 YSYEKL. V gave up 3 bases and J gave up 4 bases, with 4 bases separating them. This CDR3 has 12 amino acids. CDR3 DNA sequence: TGCGCCAGCAGCCACCAGAATCAGCCCCAGCATTTT. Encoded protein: CASSHQNQPQHF.

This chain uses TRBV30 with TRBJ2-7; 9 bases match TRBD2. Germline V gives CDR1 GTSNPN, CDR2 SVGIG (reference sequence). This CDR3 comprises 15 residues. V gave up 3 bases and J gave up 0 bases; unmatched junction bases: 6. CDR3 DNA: TGTGCCTGGAGCCCCGGGACTAGCTACTCCTACGAGCAGTACTTC. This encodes CAWSPGTSYSYEQYF.

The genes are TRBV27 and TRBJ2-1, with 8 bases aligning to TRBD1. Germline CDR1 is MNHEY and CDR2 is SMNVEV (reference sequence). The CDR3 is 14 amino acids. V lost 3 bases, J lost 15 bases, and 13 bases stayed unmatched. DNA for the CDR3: TGTGCCAGCAGTTTCGCCCAATCTTTGACAGGGGCGTTCTTC. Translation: CASSFAQSLTGAFF.

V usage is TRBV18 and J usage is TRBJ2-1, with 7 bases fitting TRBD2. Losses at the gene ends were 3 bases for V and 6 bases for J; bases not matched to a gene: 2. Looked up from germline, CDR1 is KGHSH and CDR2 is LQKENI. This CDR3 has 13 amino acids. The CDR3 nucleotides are TGTGCCAGCTCACCCGGGACTATCAATGAGCAGTTCTTC. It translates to CASSPGTINEQFF.

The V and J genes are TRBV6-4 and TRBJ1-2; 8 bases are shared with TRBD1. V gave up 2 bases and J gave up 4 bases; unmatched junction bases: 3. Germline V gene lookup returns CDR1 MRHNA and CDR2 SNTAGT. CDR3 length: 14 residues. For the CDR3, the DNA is TGTGCCAGCAGTGACGGACAGGGAGGCTATGGCTACACCTTC. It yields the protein CASSDGQGGYGYTF.

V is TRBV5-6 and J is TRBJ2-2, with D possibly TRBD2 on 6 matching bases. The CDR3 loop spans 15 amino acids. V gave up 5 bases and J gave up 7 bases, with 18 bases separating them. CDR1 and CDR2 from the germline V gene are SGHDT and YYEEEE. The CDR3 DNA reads TGTGCCAGCAGTTACGGGACTCCCAGCGGCGGGGAGCTGTTTTTT. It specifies CASSYGTPSGGELFF.

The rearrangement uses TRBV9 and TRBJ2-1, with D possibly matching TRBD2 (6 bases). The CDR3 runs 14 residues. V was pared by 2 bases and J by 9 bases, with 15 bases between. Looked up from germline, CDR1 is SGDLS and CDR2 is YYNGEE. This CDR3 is CASSVRGGMGEQFF. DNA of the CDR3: TGTGCCAGCAGCGTCCGGGGCGGGATGGGTGAGCAGTTCTTC.

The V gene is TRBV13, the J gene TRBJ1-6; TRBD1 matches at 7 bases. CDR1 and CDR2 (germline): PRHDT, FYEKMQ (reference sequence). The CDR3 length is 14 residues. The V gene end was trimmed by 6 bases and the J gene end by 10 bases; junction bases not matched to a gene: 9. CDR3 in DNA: TGTGCCAGCAGTTGGGGCAGGGGGAAATCACCCCTCCACTTT. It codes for CASSWGRGKSPLHF.